The sequence of this TCR beta chain was determined in a study of identical twins. CDR3 length equals 18 residues. Germline V gene data show CDR1 as DFQATT and CDR2 as SNEGSKA (reference sequence). The V end lost 6 bases, the J end lost 2 bases, and 28 bases lay between the germline ends. TCRdb fed the 5' RACE reads into MiXCR, producing one record per CDR3 protein. Of around 960,000 distinct CDR3 sequences listed, roughly an eighth were seen once; the top ten hold around 1.5%. These sequences were also reported in another study, on yellow fever vaccine responses in identical twins.

This chain links TRBV20-1 with TRBJ1-1; D unresolved. The origin of this receptor is a woman between 18 and 30 years old in good health. What was sequenced was PBMCs. DNA for the CDR3: TGCAGTGCCGCCCCTTGGACGGCAACTAGGATACAAAACACTGAAGCTTTCTTT. Amino acids: CSAAPWTATRIQNTEAFF.